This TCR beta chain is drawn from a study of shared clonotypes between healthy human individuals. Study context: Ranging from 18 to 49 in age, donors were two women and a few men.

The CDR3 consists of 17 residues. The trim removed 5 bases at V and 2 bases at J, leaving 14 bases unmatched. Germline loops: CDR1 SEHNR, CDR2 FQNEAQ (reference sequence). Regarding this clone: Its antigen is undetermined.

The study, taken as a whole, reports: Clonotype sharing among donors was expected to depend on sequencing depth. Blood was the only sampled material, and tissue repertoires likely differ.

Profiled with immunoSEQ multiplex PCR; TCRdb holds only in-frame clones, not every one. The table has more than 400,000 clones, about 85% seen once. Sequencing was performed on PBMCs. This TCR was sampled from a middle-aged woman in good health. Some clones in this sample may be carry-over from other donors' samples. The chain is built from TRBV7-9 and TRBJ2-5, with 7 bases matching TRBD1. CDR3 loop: CASSLGQSRQRQETQYF. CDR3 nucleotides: TGTGCCAGCAGCCTGGGACAGAGCCGACAACGACAAGAGACCCAGTACTTC.